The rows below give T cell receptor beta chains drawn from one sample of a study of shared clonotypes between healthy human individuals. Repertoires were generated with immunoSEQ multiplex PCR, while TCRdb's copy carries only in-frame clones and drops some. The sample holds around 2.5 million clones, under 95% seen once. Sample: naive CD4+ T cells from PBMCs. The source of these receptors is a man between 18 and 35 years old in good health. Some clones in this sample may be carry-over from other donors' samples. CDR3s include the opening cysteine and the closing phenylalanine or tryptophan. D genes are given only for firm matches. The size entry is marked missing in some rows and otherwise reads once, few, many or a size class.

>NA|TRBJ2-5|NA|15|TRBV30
TGTGCCTGGAGTCTACTTACAGGGTTCCAAGAGACCCAGTACTTC
CAWSLLTGFQETQYF
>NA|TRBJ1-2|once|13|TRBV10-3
TGTGCCACCGTAACAGCAGCTAACTATGGCTACACCTTC
CATVTAANYGYTF
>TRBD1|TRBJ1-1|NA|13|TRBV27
TGTGCCAGCGGGGGACAGGGGGTTACTGAAGCTTTCTTT
CASGGQGVTEAFF
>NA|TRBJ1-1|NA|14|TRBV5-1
TGCGCCAGCAGCTCTCAGGGTTGGAACACTGAAGCTTTCTTT
CASSSQGWNTEAFF
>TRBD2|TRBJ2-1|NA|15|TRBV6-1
TGTGCCAGCAATTCGCGGGAGTGGTTGGGCAATGAGCAGTTCTTC
CASNSREWLGNEQFF
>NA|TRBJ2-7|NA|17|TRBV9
TGTGCCAGCAGGCAACCGCCCCTTGCGGGGAGCTCCTACGAGCAGTACTTC
CASRQPPLAGSSYEQYF
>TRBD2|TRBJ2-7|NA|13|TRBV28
TGTGCCAGCAGTGGGGCGGGGGGCGGAGGGCAGTACTTC
CASSGAGGGGQYF
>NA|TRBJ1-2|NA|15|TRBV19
TGTGCCAGTACCCCGGCCCCCGGGTCCCACTATGGCTACACCTTC
CASTPAPGSHYGYTF
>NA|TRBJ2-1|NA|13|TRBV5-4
TGTGCCAGCAGCTCGGATGGGAGACATGAGCAGTTCTTC
CASSSDGRHEQFF
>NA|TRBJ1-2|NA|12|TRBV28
TGTGCCAGCAGACAGGGTGGGTATGGCTACACCTTC
CASRQGGYGYTF
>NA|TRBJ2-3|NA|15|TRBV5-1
TGCGCCAGCAGCCAGGTCCCGGCAAATGCAGATACGCAGTATTTT
CASSQVPANADTQYF
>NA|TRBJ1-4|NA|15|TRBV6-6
TGTGCCAGCATTTCCGGTCGTCAGCTTAATGAAAAACTGTTTTTT
CASISGRQLNEKLFF
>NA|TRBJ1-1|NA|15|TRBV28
TGTGCCAGCAGCCCCGGACAGCTGATGAACACTGAAGCTTTCTTT
CASSPGQLMNTEAFF
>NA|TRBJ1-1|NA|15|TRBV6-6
TGTGCCAGCAGACCCGATGGGAGCATGAACACTGAAGCTTTCTTT
CASRPDGSMNTEAFF
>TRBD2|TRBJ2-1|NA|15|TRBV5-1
TGCGCCAGCAGCTTGGCCAGGGCGGGAGCGGGTGAGCAGTTCTTC
CASSLARAGAGEQFF
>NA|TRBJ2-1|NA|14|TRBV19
TGTGCCAGTAGTATATGGGGACCCCACAATGAGCAGTTCTTC
CASSIWGPHNEQFF
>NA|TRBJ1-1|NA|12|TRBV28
TGTGCCAGCAGTCCCCGACATACTGAAGCTTTCTTT
CASSPRHTEAFF
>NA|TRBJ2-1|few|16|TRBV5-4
TGTGCCAGCAGCTTGGCCATGAGTTACTCCTACAATGAGCAGTTCTTC
CASSLAMSYSYNEQFF
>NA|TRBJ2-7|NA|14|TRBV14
TGTGCCAGCAGCCAAGATATTAGGAGCTACGAGCAGTACTTC
CASSQDIRSYEQYF
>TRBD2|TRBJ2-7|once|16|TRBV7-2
TGTGCCAGCAGCTTAGTGAGTACTAGCGGCTCCTACGAGCAGTACTTC
CASSLVSTSGSYEQYF
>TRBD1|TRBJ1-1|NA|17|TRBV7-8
TGTGCCAGCAGCGGACGGGACAGGTTCTATCTGAACACTGAAGCTTTCTTT
CASSGRDRFYLNTEAFF
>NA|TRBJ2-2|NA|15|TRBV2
TGTGCCAGCCTTAGATTCGGGGGAAGAACCGGGGAGCTGTTTTTT
CASLRFGGRTGELFF
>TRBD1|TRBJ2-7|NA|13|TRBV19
TGTGCCAGTAGAGGGGACAGGGGATATAAGCAGTACTTC
CASRGDRGYKQYF
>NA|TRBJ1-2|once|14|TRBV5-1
TGCGCCAGCAGCGAAGAGTCCGGGGGGTATGGCTACACCTTC
CASSEESGGYGYTF
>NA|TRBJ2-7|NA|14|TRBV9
TGTGCCAGCAGCGTAGATTTTTTGGTTGGCGAGCAGTACTTC
CASSVDFLVGEQYF
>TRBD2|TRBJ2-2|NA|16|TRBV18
TGTGCCAGCTCACCATGGCTAGCGGAGATCACCGGGGAGCTGTTTTTT
CASSPWLAEITGELFF
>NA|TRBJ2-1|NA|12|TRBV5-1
TGCGCCAGCAGCTCACCCCTGATGGAGCAGTTCTTC
CASSSPLMEQFF
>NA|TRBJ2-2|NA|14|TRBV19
TGTGCAAGTCGGAGCGGCCAGTTAATGGGGGAGCTGTTTTTT
CASRSGQLMGELFF
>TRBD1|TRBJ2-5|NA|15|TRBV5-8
TGTGCCAGCAGTTTCCGGACAGGGGCGAGGGAGACCCAGTACTTC
CASSFRTGARETQYF
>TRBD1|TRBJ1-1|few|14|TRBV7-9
TGTGCCAGCAGCTTCGACAGGGGAGTCACTGAAGCTTTCTTT
CASSFDRGVTEAFF
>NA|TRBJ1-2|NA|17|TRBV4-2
TGTGCCAGCAGCGAAGCAGGAATCTCTAATAGGATTTATGGCTACACCTTC
CASSEAGISNRIYGYTF
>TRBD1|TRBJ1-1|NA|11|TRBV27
TGTGCCAGCCAGACAGGGGGCGAAGCTTTCTTT
CASQTGGEAFF
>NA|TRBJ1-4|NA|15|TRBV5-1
TGCGCCAGCAGTGCGGAGGGTACCTGGAATGAAAAACTGTTTTTT
CASSAEGTWNEKLFF
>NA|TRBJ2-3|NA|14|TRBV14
TGTGCCAGCAGCCCCCGACAAGTCACAGATACGCAGTATTTT
CASSPRQVTDTQYF
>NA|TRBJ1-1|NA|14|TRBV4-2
TGTGCCAGCAGCCAAGATGGGGGGTACACTGAAGCTTTCTTT
CASSQDGGYTEAFF
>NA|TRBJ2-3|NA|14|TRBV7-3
TGTGCCAGCAGCTCCTACTCCCAGGGTGGGACGCAGTATTTT
CASSSYSQGGTQYF
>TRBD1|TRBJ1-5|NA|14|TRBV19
TGTGCCAGTAGTCCGACAGGGGGCCATCAGCCCCAGCATTTT
CASSPTGGHQPQHF
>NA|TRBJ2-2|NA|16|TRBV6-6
TGTGCCAGCAGTTACATCGGCAGGGCGTTCGGCGGGGAGCTGTTTTTT
CASSYIGRAFGGELFF
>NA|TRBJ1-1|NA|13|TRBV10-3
TGTGCCAGCCGACAGGACTCGAACACTGAAGCTTTCTTT
CASRQDSNTEAFF
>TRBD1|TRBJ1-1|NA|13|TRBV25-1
TGTGCCAGCAGTGAATACGGCAGGGGGCGAGCTTTCTTT
CASSEYGRGRAFF
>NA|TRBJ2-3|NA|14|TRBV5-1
TGCGCCAGCAGCTTAGGGACGGAGACAGATACGCAGTATTTT
CASSLGTETDTQYF
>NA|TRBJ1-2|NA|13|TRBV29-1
TGCAGCGTTTACGTCAGGGGAAACTATGGCTACACCTTC
CSVYVRGNYGYTF
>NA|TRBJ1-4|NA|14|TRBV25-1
TGTGCCAGCAGTGAATTGGGGGCGCAGGAAAAACTGTTTTTT
CASSELGAQEKLFF
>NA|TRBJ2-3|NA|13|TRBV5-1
TGCGCCAGCAGTCTACAGGTGCCAGATACGCAGTATTTT
CASSLQVPDTQYF
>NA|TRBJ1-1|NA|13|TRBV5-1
TGCGCCAGCAGCTTCACAGGTAAGACTGAAGCTTTCTTT
CASSFTGKTEAFF
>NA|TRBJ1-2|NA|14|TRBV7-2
TGTGCCAGCAGCCTTCGAGGGGATTCCGATGGCTACACCTTC
CASSLRGDSDGYTF
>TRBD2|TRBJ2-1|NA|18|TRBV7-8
TGTGCCAGCAGCTTAGGGGGACTAGCGGGAGTTTCCTACAATGAGCAGTTCTTC
CASSLGGLAGVSYNEQFF
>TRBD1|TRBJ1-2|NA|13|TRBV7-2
TGTGCCAGCAGCTTCGACAGGGCCTATGGCTACACCTTC
CASSFDRAYGYTF
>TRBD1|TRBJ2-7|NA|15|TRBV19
TGTGCCAGTAGTATCCCCGGACAGGGGTTCTCCGAGCAGTACTTC
CASSIPGQGFSEQYF
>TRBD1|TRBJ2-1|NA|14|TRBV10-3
TGTGCCATCAGCGGACAGGGGGCCTACAATGAGCAGTTCTTC
CAISGQGAYNEQFF